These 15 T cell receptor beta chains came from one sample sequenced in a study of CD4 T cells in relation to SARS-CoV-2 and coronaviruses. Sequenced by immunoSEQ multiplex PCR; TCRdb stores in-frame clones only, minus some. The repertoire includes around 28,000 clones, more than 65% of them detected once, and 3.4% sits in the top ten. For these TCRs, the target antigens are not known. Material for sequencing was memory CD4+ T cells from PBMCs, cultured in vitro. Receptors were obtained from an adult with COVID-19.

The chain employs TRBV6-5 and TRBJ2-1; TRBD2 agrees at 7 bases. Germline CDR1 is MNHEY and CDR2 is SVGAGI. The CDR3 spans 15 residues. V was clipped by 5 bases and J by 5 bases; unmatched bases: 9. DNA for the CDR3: TGTGCCAGCAGTCACGGAGAGCGGGGCCACAATGAGCAGTTCTTC. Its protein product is CASSHGERGHNEQFF.

CDR3 sequence reads: CASSLIDEDNEQFF. The DNA for the CDR3 is TGTGCCAGCAGCCTCATAGACGAAGACAATGAGCAGTTCTTC. The rearrangement uses TRBV3-1 (or the pseudogene TRBV3-2) and TRBJ2-1; unclear D gene. Germline-derived CDR1 and CDR2 are LGHDT and YNNKEL (reference sequence). V dropped 4 bases and J dropped 5 bases, with 12 bases sitting between them. The CDR3 is 14 amino acids.

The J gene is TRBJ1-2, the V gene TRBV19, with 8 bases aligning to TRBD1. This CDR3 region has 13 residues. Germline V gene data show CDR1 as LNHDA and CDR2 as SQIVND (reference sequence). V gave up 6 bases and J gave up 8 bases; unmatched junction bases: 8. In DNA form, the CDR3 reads TGTGCCAGTAGCGTCGACAGGGGTGACGGCTACACCTTC. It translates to CASSVDRGDGYTF.

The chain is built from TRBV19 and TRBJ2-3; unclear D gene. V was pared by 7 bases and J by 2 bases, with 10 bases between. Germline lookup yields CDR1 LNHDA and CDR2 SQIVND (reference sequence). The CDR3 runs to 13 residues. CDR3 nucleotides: TGTGCCAGTAACCGGGCCGCCACAGATACGCAGTATTTT. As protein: CASNRAATDTQYF.

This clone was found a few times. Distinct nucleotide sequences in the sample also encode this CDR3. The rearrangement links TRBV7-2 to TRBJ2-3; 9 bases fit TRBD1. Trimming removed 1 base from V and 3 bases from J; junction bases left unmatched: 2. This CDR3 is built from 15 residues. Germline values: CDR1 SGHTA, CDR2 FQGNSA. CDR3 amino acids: CASSLVGQGTDTQYF. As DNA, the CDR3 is TGTGCCAGCAGCTTAGTTGGACAGGGGACAGATACGCAGTATTTT.

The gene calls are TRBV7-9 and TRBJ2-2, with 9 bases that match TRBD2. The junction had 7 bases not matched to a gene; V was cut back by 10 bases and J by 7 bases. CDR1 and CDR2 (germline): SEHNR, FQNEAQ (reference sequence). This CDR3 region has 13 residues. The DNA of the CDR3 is TGTGCCATTTGGACTAGCGAGGTCGGGGAGCTGTTTTTT. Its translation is CAIWTSEVGELFF. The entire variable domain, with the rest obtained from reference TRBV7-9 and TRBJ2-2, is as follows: DTGVSQNPRHKITKRGQNVTFRCDPISEHNRLYWYRQTLGQGPEFLTYFQNEAQLEKSRLLSDRFSAERPKGSFSTLEIQRTEQGDSAMYLCAIWTSEVGELFFGEGSRLTVL.

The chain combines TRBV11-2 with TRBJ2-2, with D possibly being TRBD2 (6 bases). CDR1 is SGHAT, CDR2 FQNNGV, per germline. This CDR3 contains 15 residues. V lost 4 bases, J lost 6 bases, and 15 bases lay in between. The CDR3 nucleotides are TGTGCCAGCAGCTCAATTAGCGGAAGGCCCGGGGAGCTGTTTTTT. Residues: CASSSISGRPGELFF.

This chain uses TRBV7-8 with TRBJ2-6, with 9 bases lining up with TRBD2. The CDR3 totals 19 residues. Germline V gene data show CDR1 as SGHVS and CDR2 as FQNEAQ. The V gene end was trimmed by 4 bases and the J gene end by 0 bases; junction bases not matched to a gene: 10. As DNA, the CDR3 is TGTGCCAGCAGCTGGCCTAGCGGGATCTTAAGCTCTGGGGCCAACGTCCTGACTTTC. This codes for CASSWPSGILSSGANVLTF.

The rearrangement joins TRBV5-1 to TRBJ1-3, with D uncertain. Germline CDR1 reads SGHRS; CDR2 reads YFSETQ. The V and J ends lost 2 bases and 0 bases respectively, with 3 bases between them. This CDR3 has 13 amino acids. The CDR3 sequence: CASSLISGNTIYF. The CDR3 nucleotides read TGCGCCAGCAGCTTAATCTCTGGAAACACCATATATTTT.

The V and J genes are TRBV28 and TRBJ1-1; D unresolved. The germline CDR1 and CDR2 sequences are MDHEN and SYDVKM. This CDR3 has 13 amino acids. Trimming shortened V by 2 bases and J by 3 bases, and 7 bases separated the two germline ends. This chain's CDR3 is CASSLGRDTEAFF. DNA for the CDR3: TGTGCCAGCAGTTTAGGCCGGGACACTGAAGCTTTCTTT.

The CDR3 here is CASSGGTSYEQYF. CDR3 nucleotide sequence: TGTGCCAGCAGCGGTGGGACATCCTACGAGCAGTACTTC. The rearrangement links TRBV5-4 to TRBJ2-7; D possibly corresponds to TRBD1 (6 bases). The CDR3 length is 13 residues. V dropped 4 bases and J dropped 1 base, with 9 bases sitting between them. The germline V gene encodes CDR1 SGHNT and CDR2 YYREEE (reference sequence).

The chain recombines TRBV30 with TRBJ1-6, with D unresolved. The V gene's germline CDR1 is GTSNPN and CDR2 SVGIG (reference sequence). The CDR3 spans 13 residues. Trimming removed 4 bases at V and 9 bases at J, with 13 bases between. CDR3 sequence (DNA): TGTGCCTGGACCACAGTTAGCGCTTCACCCCTCCACTTT. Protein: CAWTTVSASPLHF.

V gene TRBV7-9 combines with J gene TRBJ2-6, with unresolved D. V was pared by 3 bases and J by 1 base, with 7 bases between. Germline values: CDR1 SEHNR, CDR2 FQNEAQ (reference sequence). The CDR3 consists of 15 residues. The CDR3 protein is CASSFRQSGANVLTF. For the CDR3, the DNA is TGTGCCAGCAGCTTTCGCCAGTCTGGGGCCAACGTCCTGACTTTC.

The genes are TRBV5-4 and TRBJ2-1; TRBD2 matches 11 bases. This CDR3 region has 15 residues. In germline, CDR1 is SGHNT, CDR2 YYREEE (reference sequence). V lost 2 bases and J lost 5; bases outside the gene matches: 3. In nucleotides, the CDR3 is TGTGCCAGCAGCTTATGGACTAGCGGGCACAATGAGCAGTTCTTC. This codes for CASSLWTSGHNEQFF. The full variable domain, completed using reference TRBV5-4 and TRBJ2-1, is ETGVTQSPTHLIKTRGQQVTLRCSSQSGHNTVSWYQQALGQGPQFIFQYYREEENGRGNFPPRFSGLQFPNYSSELNVNALELDDSALYLCASSLWTSGHNEQFFGPGTRLTVL.

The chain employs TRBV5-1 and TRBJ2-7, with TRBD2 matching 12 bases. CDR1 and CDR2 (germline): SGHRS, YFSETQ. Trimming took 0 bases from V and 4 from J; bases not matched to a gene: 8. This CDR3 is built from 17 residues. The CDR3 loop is CASSLEPSGRAAYEQYF. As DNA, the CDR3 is TGCGCCAGCAGCTTGGAGCCTAGCGGGAGGGCCGCGTACGAGCAGTACTTC.